This section outlines one T cell receptor beta chain sequence together with its context. Its antigen is unidentified. The data were taken from a study of neoadjuvant nivolumab and ipilimumab in lung cancer. Germline V gene sequence: CDR1 SGHNT, CDR2 YYREEE (reference sequence). Trimming pared 2 bases from V and 3 bases from J, leaving 11 bases between. The CDR3 has 14 amino acids. Overall study results and limits: TCR richness and clonality were higher in tumors than adjacent uninvolved lung. Pretherapy blood TCR richness correlated positively with resected tumor richness.

TCRdb keeps only in-frame clones here, not all; method: immunoSEQ multiplex PCR. The table records several thousand clones, 84% of them present only once. The sequence came from an adult with non-small cell lung cancer. This material consisted of tumor tissue, taken after neoadjuvant nivolumab, alone or with ipilimumab, at or shortly before surgery. The chain uses TRBV5-4 and TRBJ1-1; a weak D match, TRBD1 (5 bases). As DNA, the CDR3 is TGTGCCAGCAGCTTCCAGGGTACGGACACTGAAGCTTTCTTT. It is translated as CASSFQGTDTEAFF.